These 17 T cell receptor beta chains were sequenced from one sample in a study of OX40 agonist ivuxolimab in advanced cancers. Library preparation used the immunoSEQ multiplex PCR assay. The clones in this table, taken by TCRdb from immuneACCESS, are in-frame only. Not every clone is retained; where verified, under half of the shortfall comes from an unresolved V gene, and the cause of the rest is unknown. The sample table holds approximately 75,000 clones, of which more than 75% were seen once. The ten largest clones take up 0.3% to 0.4% of the sample. The specimen was CD4+ or CD8+ T cells sorted from blood, collected in a trial of the OX40 agonist ivuxolimab. All receptors derive from an adult with an advanced solid tumor such as melanoma, head and neck, liver or kidney cancer.

This chain joins TRBV7-2 and TRBJ2-5; TRBD2 matches at 10 bases. The CDR3 consists of 16 residues. Germline loops: CDR1 SGHTA, CDR2 FQGNSA. V shed 6 bases and J 7 bases; nucleotides not matched to a gene: 14. The CDR3 DNA follows: TGTGCCAGCAGGTTGTCAGCGGGGGGGTCGTACGGGACCCAGTACTTC. The encoded protein is CASRLSAGGSYGTQYF. The entire variable domain, with the rest obtained from reference TRBV7-2 and TRBJ2-5, is as follows: GAGVSQSPSNKVTEKGKDVELRCDPISGHTALYWYRQSLGQGLEFLIYFQGNSAPDKSGLPSDRFSAERTGGSVSTLTIQRTQQEDSAVYLCASRLSAGGSYGTQYFGPGTRLLVL.

The chain uses TRBV19 and TRBJ1-3; D unclear. Per germline, CDR1 LNHDA and CDR2 SQIVND (reference sequence). Trimming shortened V by 7 bases and J by 4 bases, and 17 bases separated the two germline ends. The CDR3 runs 15 residues. The CDR3 is CASTSTWGGGNTIYF. The CDR3 bases are TGTGCCAGTACTTCGACGTGGGGAGGGGGAAACACCATATATTTT.

The V call is TRBV18, the J call TRBJ2-6; D is uncertain. Germline loops: CDR1 KGHSH, CDR2 LQKENI. The V end lost 3 bases, the J end lost 2 bases, and 8 bases lay between the germline ends. The CDR3 extends over 15 amino acids. The CDR3 DNA reads TGTGCCAGCTCACCGAGCATGGCTGGGGCCAACGTCCTGACTTTC. Its protein product is CASSPSMAGANVLTF.

V usage is TRBV2 and J usage is TRBJ1-5; 7 bases are a match to TRBD1. The germline V gene has CDR1 SNHLY and CDR2 FYNNEI. After removal of 6 bases from V and 7 bases from J, the junction contained 6 bases not matched to a gene. CDR3 length: 13 residues. CDR3 sequence (DNA): TGTGCCAGCAGGGATGACAGGGAACAGCCCCAGCATTTT. This codes for CASRDDREQPQHF.

The chain has TRBV6-5 and TRBJ2-5; D perhaps matches TRBD2 (6 bases). The J call may be faulty, since TRBJ2-7 better matches the DNA end. The CDR3 totals 12 residues. Germline values: CDR1 MNHEY, CDR2 SVGAGI. CDR3 in amino acids: CASRTTGGEQYF. DNA for the CDR3: TGTGCCAGCAGAACGACCGGGGGCGAGCAGTACTTC.

This clone was seen a single time. V is TRBV29-1 and J is TRBJ2-7; the match to TRBD2 covers 10 bases. The CDR3 is 12 amino acids. V gave up 7 bases and J gave up 3 bases; unmatched junction bases: 3. Germline V CDR1 and CDR2: SQVTM, ANQGSEA. CDR3 protein: CSAVAGGYEQYF. In DNA form, the CDR3 reads TGCAGCGCCGTAGCGGGGGGCTACGAGCAGTACTTC.

This rearrangement joins TRBV20-1 to TRBJ2-3; D is ambiguous. This CDR3 spans 10 amino acids. Germline V CDR1 and CDR2: DFQATT, SNEGSKA (reference sequence). This CDR3 is CSGSTDTQYF. The CDR3 bases are TGCAGCGGGTCCACAGATACGCAGTATTTT.

The CDR3: CASSPGPFSDTIYF. In nucleotides, the CDR3 is TGTGCCAGCAGCCCTGGTCCGTTTAGCGACACCATATATTTT. The genes are TRBV6-5 and TRBJ1-3; D uncertain. The V end lost 6 bases, the J end lost 8 bases, and 17 bases lay between the germline ends. The CDR3 extends over 14 amino acids. Germline V gene lookup returns CDR1 MNHEY and CDR2 SVGAGI.

The chain recombines TRBV5-4 with TRBJ1-4; possibly TRBD1 for D (6 bases). With 3 bases removed from V and 0 bases from J, the gap between germline ends came to 12 bases. The CDR3 runs 16 residues. From germline, CDR1 is SGHNT and CDR2 YYREEE (reference sequence). CDR3 sequence: CASSSAGDTTNEKLFF. CDR3 sequence (DNA): TGTGCCAGCAGCTCCGCAGGGGATACAACTAATGAAAAACTGTTTTTT.

This chain's CDR3 is CASSFPLAGHPREETQYF. The CDR3 nucleotides read TGTGCCAGCAGCTTCCCACTAGCGGGTCACCCCCGTGAGGAGACCCAGTACTTC. The V gene is TRBV7-2, the J gene TRBJ2-5; 9 bases fit TRBD2. V was pared by 3 bases and J by 5 bases, with 16 bases of the junction left unmatched. The CDR3 runs 18 residues. CDR1 is SGHTA, CDR2 FQGNSA, per germline. The full variable domain, in which reference TRBV7-2 and TRBJ2-5 provide the parts outside the CDR3, is GAGVSQSPSNKVTEKGKDVELRCDPISGHTALYWYRQSLGQGLEFLIYFQGNSAPDKSGLPSDRFSAERTGGSVSTLTIQRTQQEDSAVYLCASSFPLAGHPREETQYFGPGTRLLVL.

The J gene is TRBJ2-7, the V gene TRBV6-6; D remains ambiguous. The CDR3 contains 13 residues. Per the germline V gene, CDR1 is MNHNY and CDR2 is SVGAGI (reference sequence). V was shortened by 6 bases and J by 6 bases, with 15 bases between the two germline ends. In DNA, the CDR3 is TGTGCCAGCAGCCCCGACTCGTTCGGCGAGCAGTACTTC. Translating gives CASSPDSFGEQYF.

The V gene is TRBV7-2, the J gene TRBJ2-5; the match to TRBD2 covers 11 bases. The CDR3 extends over 13 amino acids. Per the germline V gene, CDR1 is SGHTA and CDR2 is FQGNSA. V trimming: 4 bases; J trimming: 11 bases; junction bases outside the gene matches: 6. This CDR3 reads CASSSQTSGEQYF. Written as DNA, the CDR3 is TGTGCCAGCAGCTCTCAGACTAGCGGGGAGCAGTACTTC. The full variable domain, its missing parts supplied by reference TRBV7-2 and TRBJ2-5, is GAGVSQSPSNKVTEKGKDVELRCDPISGHTALYWYRQSLGQGLEFLIYFQGNSAPDKSGLPSDRFSAERTGGSVSTLTIQRTQQEDSAVYLCASSSQTSGEQYFGPGTRLLVL.

The rearrangement joins TRBV6-6 to TRBJ2-1, with 9 positions matching TRBD2. The CDR3 is made up of 15 amino acids. V lost 7 bases, J lost 8 bases, and 12 bases stayed unmatched. CDR1 and CDR2 from the germline V gene are MNHNY and SVGAGI (reference sequence). CDR3 coding DNA: TGTGCCAGCAATCACCTAGCGGGGCTTGGGGATGAGCAGTTCTTC. Residues: CASNHLAGLGDEQFF.

J is TRBJ1-6 and V is TRBV10-3; D gene uncertain. The ends were cut back, 3 bases at V and 4 bases at J, with 4 bases in the middle. Germline V lookup: CDR1 ENHRY, CDR2 SYGVKD. This CDR3 contains 13 residues. CDR3 amino acids: CAISDNYNSPLHF. DNA for the CDR3: TGTGCCATCAGTGACAATTATAATTCACCCCTCCACTTT.

The chain recombines TRBV6-1 with TRBJ2-3; 7 bases map to TRBD1. J lost 11 bases, V lost 8 bases, and 10 bases had no gene match. Germline V gives CDR1 MNHNS, CDR2 SASEGT. CDR3 length: 12 amino acids. This CDR3 reads CASWRQGLGQYF. For the CDR3, the DNA is TGTGCCAGCTGGCGACAGGGTTTAGGGCAGTATTTT.

The rearrangement links TRBV4-2 to TRBJ1-3, with D unresolved. Germline assignment: CDR1 LGHNA and CDR2 YNFKEQ. V lost 0 bases to trimming and J lost 0 bases, with 15 bases between them. This CDR3 region has 18 residues. CDR3 sequence reads: CASSQDPDRRVSGNTIYF. In DNA, the CDR3 is TGTGCCAGCAGCCAAGATCCCGATCGACGAGTCTCTGGAAACACCATATATTTT.

The chain has TRBV15 and TRBJ1-1, with D tentatively TRBD1 (5 bases). This CDR3 has 16 residues. Trimming left V 1 base short and J 0 bases short, with 12 bases between. Germline V gene lookup returns CDR1 LNHNV and CDR2 YYDKDF (reference sequence). CDR3: CATSRAPRVMNTEAFF. CDR3 in DNA: TGTGCCACCAGCAGAGCCCCCAGGGTAATGAACACTGAAGCTTTCTTT.